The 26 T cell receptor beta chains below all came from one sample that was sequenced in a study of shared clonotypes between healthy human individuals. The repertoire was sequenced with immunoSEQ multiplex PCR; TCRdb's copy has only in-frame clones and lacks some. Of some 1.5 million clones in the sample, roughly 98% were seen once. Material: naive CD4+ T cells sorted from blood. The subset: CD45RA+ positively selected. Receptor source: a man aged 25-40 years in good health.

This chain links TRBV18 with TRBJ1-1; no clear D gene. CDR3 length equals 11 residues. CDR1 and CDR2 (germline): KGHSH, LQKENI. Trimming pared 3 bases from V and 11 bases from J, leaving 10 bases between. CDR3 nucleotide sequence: TGTGCCAGCTCACCTATGTCGGACGCTTTCTTT. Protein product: CASSPMSDAFF.

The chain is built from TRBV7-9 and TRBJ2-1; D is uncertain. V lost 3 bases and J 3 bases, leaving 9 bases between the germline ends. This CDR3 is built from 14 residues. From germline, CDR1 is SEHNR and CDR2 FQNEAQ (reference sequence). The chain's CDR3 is CASSFGAHYNEQFF. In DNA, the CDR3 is TGTGCCAGCAGCTTCGGAGCGCACTACAATGAGCAGTTCTTC. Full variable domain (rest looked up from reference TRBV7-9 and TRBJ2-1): DTGVSQNPRHKITKRGQNVTFRCDPISEHNRLYWYRQTLGQGPEFLTYFQNEAQLEKSRLLSDRFSAERPKGSFSTLEIQRTEQGDSAMYLCASSFGAHYNEQFFGPGTRLTVL.

The CDR3 loop reads CASSPEREYEQYF. The CDR3 region has the DNA TGTGCCAGCAGCCCGGAGCGGGAGTACGAGCAGTACTTC. The chain recombines TRBV7-2 with TRBJ2-7; 8 nucleotides align to TRBD2. CDR3 length: 13 amino acids. In germline, CDR1 is SGHTA, CDR2 FQGNSA. Trimming cost V 5 bases and J 4 bases; bases outside gene matches: 4.

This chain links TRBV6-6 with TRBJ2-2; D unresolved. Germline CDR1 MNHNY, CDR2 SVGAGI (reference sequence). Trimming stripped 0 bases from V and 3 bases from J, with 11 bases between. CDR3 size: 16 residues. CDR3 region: CASSYSSGTDTGELFF. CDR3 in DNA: TGTGCCAGCAGTTACTCGTCCGGTACTGACACCGGGGAGCTGTTTTTT.

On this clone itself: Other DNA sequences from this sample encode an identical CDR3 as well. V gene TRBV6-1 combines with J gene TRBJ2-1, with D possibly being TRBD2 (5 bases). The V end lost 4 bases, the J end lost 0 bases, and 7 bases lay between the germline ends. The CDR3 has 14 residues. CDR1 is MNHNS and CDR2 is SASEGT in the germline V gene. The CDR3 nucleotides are TGTGCCAGCAGTGCGGGAAGCTCCTACAATGAGCAGTTCTTC. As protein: CASSAGSSYNEQFF.

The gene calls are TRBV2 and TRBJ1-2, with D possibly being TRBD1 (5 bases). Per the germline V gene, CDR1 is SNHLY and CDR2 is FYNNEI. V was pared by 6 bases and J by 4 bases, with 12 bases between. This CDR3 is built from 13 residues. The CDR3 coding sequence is TGTGCCAGCAGCGAGGTGGGGGGCTATGGCTACACCTTC. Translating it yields CASSEVGGYGYTF.

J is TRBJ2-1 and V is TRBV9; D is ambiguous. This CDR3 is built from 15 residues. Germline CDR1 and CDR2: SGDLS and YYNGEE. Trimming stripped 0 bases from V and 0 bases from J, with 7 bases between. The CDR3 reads CASSVDISSYNEQFF. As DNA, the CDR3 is TGTGCCAGCAGCGTAGACATAAGCTCCTACAATGAGCAGTTCTTC.

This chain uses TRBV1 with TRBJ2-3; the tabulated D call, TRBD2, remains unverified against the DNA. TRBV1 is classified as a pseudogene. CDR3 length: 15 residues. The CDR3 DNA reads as TGCACCAGCAGCCAAGATCTAGCGGGTCCAGATACGCAGTATTTT. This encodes CTSSQDLAGPDTQYF.

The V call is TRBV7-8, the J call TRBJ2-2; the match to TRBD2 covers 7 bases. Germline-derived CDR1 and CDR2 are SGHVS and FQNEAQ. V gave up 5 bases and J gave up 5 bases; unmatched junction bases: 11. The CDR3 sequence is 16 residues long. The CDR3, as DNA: TGTGCCAGCAGCCCAGGGCGGGAGCGAAGGACCGGGGAGCTGTTTTTT. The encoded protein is CASSPGRERRTGELFF.

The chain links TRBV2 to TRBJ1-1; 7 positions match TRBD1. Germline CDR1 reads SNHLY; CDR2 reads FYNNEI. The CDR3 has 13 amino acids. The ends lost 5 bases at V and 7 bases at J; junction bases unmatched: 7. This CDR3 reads CASSLFGTVEAFF. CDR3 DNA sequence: TGTGCCAGCAGTCTTTTCGGGACAGTTGAAGCTTTCTTT.

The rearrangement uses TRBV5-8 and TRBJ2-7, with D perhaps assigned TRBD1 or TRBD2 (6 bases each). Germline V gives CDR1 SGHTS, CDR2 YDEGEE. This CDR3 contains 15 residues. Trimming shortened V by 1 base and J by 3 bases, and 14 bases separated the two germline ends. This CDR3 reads CASSLWRDKHYEQYF. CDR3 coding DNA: TGTGCCAGCAGCTTGTGGCGGGACAAACACTACGAGCAGTACTTC.

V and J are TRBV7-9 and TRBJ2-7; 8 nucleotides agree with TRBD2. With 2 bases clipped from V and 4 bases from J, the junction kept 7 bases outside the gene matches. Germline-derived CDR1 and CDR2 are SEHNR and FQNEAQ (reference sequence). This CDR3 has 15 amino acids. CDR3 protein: CASSLSSGWTYEQYF. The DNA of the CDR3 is TGTGCCAGCAGCTTATCTAGCGGGTGGACTTACGAGCAGTACTTC.

CDR3 loop: CSVLVAGGPDEQFF. Here the CDR3 DNA reads TGCAGCGTACTTGTAGCGGGAGGGCCCGATGAGCAGTTCTTC. The genes are TRBV29-1 and TRBJ2-1, with 11 bases fitting TRBD2. Germline V gives CDR1 SQVTM, CDR2 ANQGSEA. The CDR3 contains 14 residues. After removal of 6 bases from V and 8 bases from J, the junction contained 9 bases not matched to a gene.

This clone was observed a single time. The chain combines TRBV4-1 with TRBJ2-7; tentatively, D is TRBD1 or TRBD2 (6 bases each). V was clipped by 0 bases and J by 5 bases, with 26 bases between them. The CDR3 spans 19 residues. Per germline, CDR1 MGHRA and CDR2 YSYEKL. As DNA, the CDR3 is TGCGCCAGCAGCCAAGAAAGGTCTTCGGGGCAGGGGAGGACGGACGAGCAGTACTTC. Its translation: CASSQERSSGQGRTDEQYF.

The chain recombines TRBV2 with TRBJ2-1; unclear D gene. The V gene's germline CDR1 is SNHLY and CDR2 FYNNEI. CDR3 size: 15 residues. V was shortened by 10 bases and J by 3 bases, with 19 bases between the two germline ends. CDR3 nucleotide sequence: TGTGCCACCCAGCGATGGTCCCTGCGCTACAATGAGCAGTTCTTC. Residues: CATQRWSLRYNEQFF. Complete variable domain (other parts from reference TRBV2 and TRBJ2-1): EPEVTQTPSHQVTQMGQEVILRCVPISNHLYFYWYRQILGQKVEFLVSFYNNEISEKSEIFDDQFSVERPDGSNFTLKIRSTKLEDSAMYFCATQRWSLRYNEQFFGPGTRLTVL.

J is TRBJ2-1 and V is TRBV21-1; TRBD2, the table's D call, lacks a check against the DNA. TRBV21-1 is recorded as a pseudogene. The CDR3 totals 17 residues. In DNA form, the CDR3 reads TGTGCCAGCAGCAAAGAAGGGACTAGAGGTGCCTACAATGAGCAGTTCTTC. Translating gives CASSKEGTRGAYNEQFF.

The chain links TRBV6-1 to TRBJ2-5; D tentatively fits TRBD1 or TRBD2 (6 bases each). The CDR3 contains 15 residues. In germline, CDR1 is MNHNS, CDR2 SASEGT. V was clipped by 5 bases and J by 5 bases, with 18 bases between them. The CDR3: CASSKGGSKGETQYF. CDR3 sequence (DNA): TGTGCCAGCAGTAAAGGGGGGAGCAAAGGGGAGACCCAGTACTTC.

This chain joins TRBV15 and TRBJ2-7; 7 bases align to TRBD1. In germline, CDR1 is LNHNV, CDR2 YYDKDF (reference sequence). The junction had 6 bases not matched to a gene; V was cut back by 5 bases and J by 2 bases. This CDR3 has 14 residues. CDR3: CATSVRQGPYEQYF. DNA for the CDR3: TGTGCCACCAGCGTCAGACAGGGACCCTACGAGCAGTACTTC.

The CDR3 DNA sequence: TGTGCCACCAGCCACAGGAAGGTAGACACCGGGGAGCTGTTTTTT. Translated: CATSHRKVDTGELFF. The V call is TRBV15, the J call TRBJ2-2, with a tentative D call TRBD1 (5 bases). Germline lookup yields CDR1 LNHNV and CDR2 YYDKDF (reference sequence). V gave up 5 bases and J gave up 3 bases, with 13 bases separating them. The CDR3 covers 15 residues.

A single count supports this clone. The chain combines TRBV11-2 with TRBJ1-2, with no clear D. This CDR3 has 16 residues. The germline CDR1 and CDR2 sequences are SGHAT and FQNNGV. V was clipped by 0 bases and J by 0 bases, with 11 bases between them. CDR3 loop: CASSLDRLTTNYGYTF. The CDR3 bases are TGTGCCAGCAGCTTAGATAGACTAACCACTAACTATGGCTACACCTTC.

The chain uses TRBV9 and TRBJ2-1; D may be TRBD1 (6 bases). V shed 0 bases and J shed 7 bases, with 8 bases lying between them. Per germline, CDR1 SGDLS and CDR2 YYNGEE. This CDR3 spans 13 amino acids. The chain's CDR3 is CASSVGGPNEQFF. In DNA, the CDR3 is TGTGCCAGCAGCGTAGGGGGGCCGAATGAGCAGTTCTTC.

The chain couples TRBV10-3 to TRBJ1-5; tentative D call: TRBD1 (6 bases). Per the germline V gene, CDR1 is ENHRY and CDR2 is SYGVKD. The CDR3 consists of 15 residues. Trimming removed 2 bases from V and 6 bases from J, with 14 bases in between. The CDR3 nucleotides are TGTGCCATCAGTGAGAAAGCAGGGGTGGCTCAGCCCCAGCATTTT. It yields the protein CAISEKAGVAQPQHF.

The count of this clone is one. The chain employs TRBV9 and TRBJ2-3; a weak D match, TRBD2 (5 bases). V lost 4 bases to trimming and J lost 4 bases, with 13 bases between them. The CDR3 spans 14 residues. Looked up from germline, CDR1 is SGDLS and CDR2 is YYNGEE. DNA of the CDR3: TGTGCCAGCAGCCCAGCGAGGGTGGCAGATACGCAGTATTTT. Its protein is CASSPARVADTQYF.

The CDR3 DNA reads as TGTGCCAGTAGTATAGATCGCACGGGCACAAGCTCTGGAAACACCATATATTTT. Translating it yields CASSIDRTGTSSGNTIYF. The chain carries TRBV19 and TRBJ1-3; D is ambiguous. Trimming cost V 0 bases and J 0 bases, with 15 bases left between them. CDR3 size: 18 residues. Per germline, CDR1 LNHDA and CDR2 SQIVND (reference sequence).

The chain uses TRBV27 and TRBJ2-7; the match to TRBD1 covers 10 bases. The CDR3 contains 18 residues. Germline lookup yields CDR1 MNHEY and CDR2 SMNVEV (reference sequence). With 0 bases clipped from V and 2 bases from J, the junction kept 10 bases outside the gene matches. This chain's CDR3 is CASSLSGIRQGATYEQYF. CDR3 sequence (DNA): TGTGCCAGCAGTTTATCGGGCATTCGACAGGGGGCAACCTACGAGCAGTACTTC.

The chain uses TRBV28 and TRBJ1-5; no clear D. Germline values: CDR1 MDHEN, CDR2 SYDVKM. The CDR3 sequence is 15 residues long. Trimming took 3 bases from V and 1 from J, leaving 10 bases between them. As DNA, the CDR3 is TGTGCCAGCAGTTTGTATAGCGGCAGCAATCAGCCCCAGCATTTT. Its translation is CASSLYSGSNQPQHF.